These 6 T cell receptor beta chains came from one sample sequenced in a study of T cells in Graves' hyperthyroidism and ophthalmopathy. Researchers took RNA transcripts and amplified the TCR beta CDR3 regions from them. Primed by the HTBI set, a first-round RT-PCR was run on the TCR CDR3. TCRdb used MiXCR to reprocess the multiplex PCR reads, holding one entry per CDR3 protein. The sample consists of 620,000 or so distinct CDR3 sequences, 13% to 15% of them appearing once. Specimen: blood. These receptors came from a woman in her forties or fifties with Graves' ophthalmopathy.

This clonotype was detected many times. The chain joins TRBV18 to TRBJ2-3, with 7 bases lining up with TRBD2. Unmatched junction bases numbered 1, after V lost 2 bases and J lost 2 bases. This CDR3 has 14 amino acids. Germline V gene data show CDR1 as KGHSH and CDR2 as LQKENI. CDR3 loop: CASSPGTNTDTQYF. Written as DNA, the CDR3 is TGTGCCAGCTCACCAGGGACTAACACAGATACGCAGTATTTT.

The chain has TRBV29-1 and TRBJ2-7; no firm D call. Trimming took 1 base from V and 2 from J, leaving 6 bases between them. The CDR3 has 12 amino acids. Looked up from germline, CDR1 is SQVTM and CDR2 is ANQGSEA. The DNA of the CDR3 is TGCAGCGTTGAAGCCACGACCTACGAGCAGTACTTC. It translates to CSVEATTYEQYF.

The sample holds many counts of this clonotype. The V gene is TRBV5-1, the J gene TRBJ1-1; no definite D call. V lost 4 bases and J lost 7, with 14 bases in between. CDR3 length: 13 residues. CDR1 is SGHRS and CDR2 is YFSETQ in the germline V gene. This chain's CDR3 is CASSQTNSNEAFF. The CDR3 DNA reads as TGCGCCAGCAGCCAAACTAACAGCAATGAAGCTTTCTTT.

This clonotype was counted at least ten times. Here the CDR3 reads CASSQTGTTGDEQYF. The CDR3 DNA is TGTGCCAGCAGTCAAACCGGGACTACCGGGGACGAGCAGTACTTC. The chain uses TRBV2 and TRBJ2-7; 7 nucleotides align to TRBD2. The V gene's germline CDR1 is SNHLY and CDR2 FYNNEI. CDR3 length: 15 residues. J lost 5 bases, V lost 5 bases, and 12 bases had no gene match.

In this sample, this clonotype turned up many times. The chain joins TRBV12-3 or TRBV12-4 to TRBJ2-5; D gene ambiguous. This CDR3 spans 11 amino acids. Between the trimmed V and J ends, which lost 5 bases and 5 bases, there was a span of 6 bases. The CDR3 sequence: CASSHLETQYF. The CDR3 DNA reads as TGTGCCAGCAGTCATTTGGAGACCCAGTACTTC.

The chain combines TRBV18 with TRBJ2-5; D tentatively fits TRBD1 or TRBD2 (5 bases each). This CDR3 is built from 14 residues. V lost 0 bases to trimming and J lost 3 bases, with 8 bases between them. The germline gives CDR1 KGHSH, CDR2 LQKENI. This CDR3 reads CASSPPGVKETQYF. The CDR3 DNA follows: TGTGCCAGCTCACCACCGGGGGTTAAAGAGACCCAGTACTTC.